This T cell receptor (beta chain) was obtained from a study of graft-versus-host responses after intestinal transplantation. At the level of the study: Every recipient underwent anti-thymocyte globulin induction, then tacrolimus and steroids for approximately 3 years. Notes on the study in general: The marrow of recipients harbored GvH clones, and ileum or blood showed some of them first.

Clones were read by immunoSEQ multiplex PCR, and TCRdb kept only the in-frame ones, dropping some. The table shows some 45,000 clones, with about 91% occurring only once. About this clone: Antigen: not known.

CDR3 length: 11 amino acids. CDR1 SQVTM and CDR2 ANQGSEA come from the germline V gene. Trimming took off 7 bases at V and 4 bases at J, with 11 bases between the two ends. The sequences come from PBMCs, collected 524 days after transplant. This chain connects TRBV29-1 to TRBJ2-7; D gene ambiguous. The clonotype originates from a human patient who received an intestinal transplant, so some T cells may come from the graft donor. The CDR3 sequence is CSGGHGYEQYF. The CDR3 DNA sequence: TGCAGCGGAGGTCACGGTTACGAGCAGTACTTC.